These 27 T cell receptor beta chains originate from one sample sequenced in a study of blood T cell repertoires in COVID-19. Generated by immunoSEQ multiplex PCR, the TCRdb table keeps only in-frame clones and is missing some. The sample carries hundreds of thousands of clones, roughly 87% recorded once. The specimen sequenced was peripheral blood. Receptors originate from a man aged 18 to 29 with active or convalescent COVID-19.

Here the CDR3 DNA reads TGTGCCAGCAGTTATAGGAGGGGCAGCCGTTACGAGCAGTACTTC. Translation gives CASSYRRGSRYEQYF. The chain carries TRBV6-5 and TRBJ2-7, with D possibly matching TRBD2 (6 bases). V gave up 3 bases and J gave up 4 bases, with 16 bases separating them. The germline CDR1 and CDR2 sequences are MNHEY and SVGAGI. CDR3 length: 15 residues.

The rearrangement joins TRBV7-3 to TRBJ2-2; D remains ambiguous. Germline V gives CDR1 SGHTA, CDR2 FQGTGA. The CDR3 loop spans 13 amino acids. V was trimmed by 5 bases and J by 4 bases, leaving 8 bases between them. The CDR3 loop is CASSHISTGELFF. The CDR3 nucleotides read TGTGCCAGCAGCCACATATCCACCGGGGAGCTGTTTTTT.

The chain is built from TRBV5-8 and TRBJ1-5; TRBD1 might be the D (6 bases). The V end lost 4 bases, the J end lost 11 bases, and 16 bases lay between the germline ends. Germline V CDR1 and CDR2: SGHTS, YDEGEE. The CDR3 sequence is 13 residues long. CDR3 nucleotides: TGTGCCAGCAGCCTCGACAGGCCATCGGCCCAGCATTTT. This encodes CASSLDRPSAQHF.

This clone was recorded only once. This chain links TRBV27 with TRBJ1-1, with 7 nucleotides matching TRBD1. The CDR3 extends over 12 amino acids. The germline V gene encodes CDR1 MNHEY and CDR2 SMNVEV (reference sequence). Trimming cost V 4 bases and J 10 bases; bases outside gene matches: 6. The CDR3 DNA reads as TGTGCCAGCAGTTCGAGAGACAGGGTAGCTTTCTTT. Translation: CASSSRDRVAFF.

The chain couples TRBV28 to TRBJ2-3; TRBD2 matches 9 bases. The CDR3 totals 16 residues. CDR1 is MDHEN and CDR2 is SYDVKM in the germline V gene. V lost 3 bases to trimming and J lost 0 bases; unmatched junction nucleotides: 4. The CDR3, as DNA: TGTGCCAGCAGTTTGGTAGCGGGAGATAGCACAGATACGCAGTATTTT. Translating gives CASSLVAGDSTDTQYF. The variable domain in full, with the rest retrieved from reference TRBV28 and TRBJ2-3, is DVKVTQSSRYLVKRTGEKVFLECVQDMDHENMFWYRQDPGLGLRLIYFSYDVKMKEKGDIPEGYSVSREKKERFSLILESASTNQTSMYLCASSLVAGDSTDTQYFGPGTRLTVL.

V gene TRBV7-9 combines with J gene TRBJ1-1, with a weak D call TRBD1 (6 bases). The CDR3 runs to 15 residues. Germline V gene sequence: CDR1 SEHNR, CDR2 FQNEAQ (reference sequence). V gave up 1 base and J gave up 6 bases, with 15 bases separating them. The chain's CDR3 is CASSLGVGTGPEAFF. CDR3 in DNA: TGTGCCAGCAGCTTAGGCGTTGGAACAGGGCCTGAAGCTTTCTTT.

J is TRBJ1-5 and V is TRBV6-6; a weak D match, TRBD1 (5 bases). Germline V gene sequence: CDR1 MNHNY, CDR2 SVGAGI (reference sequence). This CDR3 region has 14 residues. Trimming removed 5 bases from V and 4 bases from J, with 12 bases in between. Written as DNA, the CDR3 is TGTGCCAGCAGTCACAACGGACAAAATCAGCCCCAGCATTTT. Translation: CASSHNGQNQPQHF.

The chain couples TRBV7-8 to TRBJ1-2, with D possibly TRBD1 on 5 matching bases. Germline lookup yields CDR1 SGHVS and CDR2 FQNEAQ. The CDR3 is made up of 14 amino acids. Deletions cut 5 bases from V and 4 bases from J, with 14 bases between. CDR3 nucleotides: TGTGCCAGCAGCCCAGACAGTTTTAGCTATGGCTACACCTTC. Residues: CASSPDSFSYGYTF.

The chain links TRBV7-9 to TRBJ2-1, with no clear D. CDR1 and CDR2 (germline): SEHNR, FQNEAQ (reference sequence). This CDR3 is 12 amino acids long. Between the trimmed V and J ends, which lost 5 bases and 7 bases, there was a span of 9 bases. The chain's CDR3 is CASSTTRNEQFF. The CDR3 DNA reads TGTGCCAGCAGCACCACAAGAAATGAGCAGTTCTTC.

The chain uses TRBV5-1 and TRBJ2-3, with D maybe TRBD2 (5 bases). CDR3 length: 13 amino acids. Germline V gene data show CDR1 as SGHRS and CDR2 as YFSETQ. V shed 2 bases and J shed 3 bases, with 7 bases lying between them. In nucleotides, the CDR3 is TGCGCCAGCAGCTTCGGGGTTACAGATACGCAGTATTTT. It yields the protein CASSFGVTDTQYF.

This rearrangement joins TRBV4-1 to TRBJ2-1; 7 nucleotides align to TRBD2. V gave up 1 base and J gave up 0 bases; unmatched junction bases: 3. Germline V CDR1 and CDR2: MGHRA, YSYEKL. This CDR3 contains 16 residues. The CDR3 spells CASSQVPSGSYNEQFF. The CDR3 nucleotides read TGCGCCAGCAGCCAAGTCCCTAGCGGCTCCTACAATGAGCAGTTCTTC.

This chain uses TRBV4-2 with TRBJ1-2, with 8 bases identical to TRBD1. This CDR3 is 14 amino acids long. After removal of 7 bases from V and 13 bases from J, the junction contained 17 bases not matched to a gene. Germline V lookup: CDR1 LGHNA, CDR2 YNFKEQ. CDR3 nucleotides: TGTGCCAGCACGCCTCGGACAGGGTCGTTTGCTGGCACCTTC. Its translation: CASTPRTGSFAGTF.

The V gene is TRBV4-1, the J gene TRBJ2-1, with TRBD2 matching 11 bases. The CDR3 consists of 15 residues. The germline V gene has CDR1 MGHRA and CDR2 YSYEKL. J gave up 5 bases and V 3 bases, and 3 bases lay outside the gene matches. The chain's CDR3 is CASSQGTSGHNEQFF. CDR3 bases: TGCGCCAGCAGCCAGGGGACTAGCGGCCACAATGAGCAGTTCTTC.

The chain couples TRBV4-3 to TRBJ2-1; TRBD1 matches at 7 bases. Germline V gene data show CDR1 as LGHNA and CDR2 as YSLEER. This CDR3 region has 15 residues. The junction had 4 bases not matched to a gene; V was cut back by 2 bases and J by 3 bases. CDR3 in amino acids: CASSQPGQIYNEQFF. DNA for the CDR3: TGCGCCAGCAGCCAACCGGGACAGATCTACAATGAGCAGTTCTTC.

The V and J genes are TRBV5-1 and TRBJ2-3; D might be TRBD2 (5 bases). The CDR3 length is 15 residues. V was clipped by 1 base and J by 2 bases, with 11 bases between them. In germline, CDR1 is SGHRS, CDR2 YFSETQ. CDR3 residues: CASSLFGGYTDTQYF. DNA of the CDR3: TGCGCCAGCAGCTTGTTTGGCGGGTACACAGATACGCAGTATTTT. Supplemented by reference TRBV5-1 and TRBJ2-3, the full variable domain reads KAGVTQTPRYLIKTRGQQVTLSCSPISGHRSVSWYQQTPGQGLQFLFEYFSETQRNKGNFPGRFSGRQFSNSRSEMNVSTLELGDSALYLCASSLFGGYTDTQYFGPGTRLTVL.

J is TRBJ1-1 and V is TRBV28; D is ambiguous. CDR3 length: 13 residues. V lost 2 bases and J lost 1, with 5 bases in between. The V gene's germline CDR1 is MDHEN and CDR2 SYDVKM. The CDR3 region is CASSLEGNTEAFF. The CDR3 DNA follows: TGTGCCAGCAGTTTAGAGGGGAACACTGAAGCTTTCTTT.

This chain joins TRBV10-2 and TRBJ2-3; TRBD1 matches 7 bases. The CDR3 totals 16 residues. The germline CDR1 and CDR2 sequences are WSHSY and SAAADI. Losses at the gene ends were 4 bases for V and 2 bases for J; bases not matched to a gene: 9. The CDR3 here is CASSVGFGTVTDTQYF. The CDR3 DNA reads TGCGCCAGCAGTGTGGGCTTTGGGACAGTCACAGATACGCAGTATTTT.

For the CDR3, the DNA is TGCGCCAGCAGCCCGAAGGTAGCGGGGAGCACAGATACGCAGTATTTT. It is translated as CASSPKVAGSTDTQYF. V is TRBV4-3 and J is TRBJ2-3; 8 nucleotides align to TRBD2. Germline CDR1 and CDR2: LGHNA and YSLEER. CDR3 length: 16 amino acids. Unmatched junction bases numbered 6, after V lost 4 bases and J lost 0 bases.

This chain uses TRBV18 with TRBJ2-7; possibly TRBD1 for D (5 bases). Germline CDR1 is KGHSH and CDR2 is LQKENI. This CDR3 is built from 13 residues. V lost 5 bases, J lost 0 bases, and 8 bases lay in between. CDR3 amino acids: CASSETVSYEQYF. The CDR3 region has the DNA TGTGCCAGCTCAGAGACAGTCTCCTACGAGCAGTACTTC.

The rearrangement uses TRBV27 and TRBJ2-2, with 11 bases identical to TRBD1. There are 15 residues in the CDR3. Trimming removed 2 bases from V and 7 bases from J; junction bases left unmatched: 3. Germline V gene data show CDR1 as MNHEY and CDR2 as SMNVEV (reference sequence). The DNA for the CDR3 is TGTGCCAGCAGTTTAATGGGACAGGGGGTCGGGGAGCTGTTTTTT. This gives the protein CASSLMGQGVGELFF.

The rearrangement links TRBV28 to TRBJ2-3; 7 bases agree with TRBD1. V gave up 7 bases and J gave up 5 bases; unmatched junction bases: 9. Germline V gives CDR1 MDHEN, CDR2 SYDVKM. This CDR3 is 14 amino acids long. This chain's CDR3 is CASTTGQVIDTQYF. The CDR3 DNA reads as TGTGCCAGCACAACAGGACAGGTTATAGATACGCAGTATTTT.

The rearrangement links TRBV12-5 to TRBJ1-6, with 8 bases identical to TRBD1. V dropped 2 bases and J dropped 4; count of bases not matched to a gene: 13. The germline V gene has CDR1 LGHNT and CDR2 FRNRAP. CDR3 length: 19 residues. DNA of the CDR3: TGTGCTAGTGGTTTGTCGGCCAGGGGGCTCAACTCATATAATTCACCCCTCCACTTT. Translating gives CASGLSARGLNSYNSPLHF.

The rearrangement links TRBV11-2 to TRBJ2-5; 11 positions agree with TRBD2. The CDR3 totals 14 residues. V shed 5 bases and J 5 bases; nucleotides not matched to a gene: 4. Germline loops: CDR1 SGHAT, CDR2 FQNNGV. Here the CDR3 reads CASSIAGGRETQYF. The CDR3 bases are TGTGCCAGCAGCATAGCGGGGGGGAGGGAGACCCAGTACTTC. Looking up the rest from reference TRBV11-2 and TRBJ2-5 gives the full variable domain: EAGVAQSPRYKIIEKRQSVAFWCNPISGHATLYWYQQILGQGPKLLIQFQNNGVVDDSQLPKDRFSAERLKGVDSTLKIQPAKLEDSAVYLCASSIAGGRETQYFGPGTRLLVL.

The chain joins TRBV3-1 (or the pseudogene TRBV3-2) to TRBJ2-7; D perhaps matches TRBD1 (8 bases). The germline CDR1 and CDR2 sequences are LGHDT and YNNKEL (reference sequence). The ends were cut back, 4 bases at V and 3 bases at J, with 19 bases in the middle. The CDR3 has 16 amino acids. CDR3 bases: TGTGCCAGCAGCCCAAGGGAAGCGGGACAGGTCTACGAGCAGTACTTC. This sequence encodes CASSPREAGQVYEQYF.

The rearrangement uses TRBV3-1 (or the pseudogene TRBV3-2) and TRBJ2-1; 7 positions match TRBD2. The CDR3 totals 16 residues. V shed 4 bases and J 6 bases; nucleotides not matched to a gene: 12. Germline V lookup: CDR1 LGHDT, CDR2 YNNKEL (reference sequence). CDR3: CASSRETSARSNEQFF. The CDR3 DNA reads as TGTGCCAGCAGCCGAGAAACTAGCGCCCGTTCCAATGAGCAGTTCTTC.

The rearrangement uses TRBV10-1 and TRBJ1-1; 9 bases align to TRBD1. After removal of 2 bases from V and 10 bases from J, the junction contained 8 bases not matched to a gene. The CDR3 loop spans 14 amino acids. CDR1 is WNHNN, CDR2 SYGVQD, per germline (reference sequence). CDR3 protein: CASSERDREVIAFF. Here the CDR3 DNA reads TGCGCCAGCAGTGAGAGGGACAGGGAGGTTATAGCTTTCTTT.

V usage is TRBV28 and J usage is TRBJ2-7; 7 bases map to TRBD2. V was pared by 1 base and J by 3 bases, with 3 bases of the junction left unmatched. This CDR3 comprises 14 residues. CDR1 is MDHEN and CDR2 is SYDVKM in the germline V gene. CDR3 residues: CASSLYAGDYEQYF. In DNA, the CDR3 is TGTGCCAGCAGTTTATACGCGGGAGACTACGAGCAGTACTTC.